This TCR beta chain was found in a study of cytomegalovirus exposure and HLA in healthy donors. Turning to the study itself: Earlier findings included nearly 120 million unique TCR beta sequences obtained from about 170 million T cells. Study-level results: Under in vitro conditions, a few CMV-associated chains were confirmed as specific for CMV antigens. Later analysis associated a missense DCLRE1C variant with TCR beta V- and J-gene trimming. Researchers reported from a later analysis that most CMV-associated TCR beta chains appeared HLA-restricted.

The PCR made use of 60 Vbeta and 13 Jbeta primers. The repertoire was sequenced with immunoSEQ multiplex PCR; TCRdb's copy has only in-frame clones and lacks some. The data contain 90,000 to 100,000 clones, approximately 80% of them singletons. This CDR3 spans 15 amino acids. With 7 bases removed from V and 4 bases from J, the gap between germline ends came to 17 bases. Germline CDR1 SGHRS, CDR2 YFSETQ. As regards this clone: Its antigen is currently unknown.

Sequencing used PBMCs. This chain connects TRBV5-1 to TRBJ2-2; weak D call: TRBD2 (5 bases). The TCR comes from a man aged 55 to 70 in good health and CMV-seropositive. CDR3: CASVGVGESTGELFF. CDR3 sequence (DNA): TGCGCCAGCGTGGGAGTCGGGGAATCCACCGGGGAGCTGTTTTTT. The full variable domain, its missing parts supplied by reference TRBV5-1 and TRBJ2-2, is KAGVTQTPRYLIKTRGQQVTLSCSPISGHRSVSWYQQTPGQGLQFLFEYFSETQRNKGNFPGRFSGRQFSNSRSEMNVSTLELGDSALYLCASVGVGESTGELFFGEGSRLTVL.